Below are 21 T cell receptor beta chains sequenced from a single sample in a study of metastatic and nonmetastatic thyroid tumors. The entire patient cohort was treatment-naive prior to thyroid surgery. TCRdb re-called the PCR reads via MiXCR. This sample carries 35,000 to 50,000 clones, less than 20% of them seen once, and the ten largest clones take approximately 10%. Sequencing was carried out using tumor tissue. All receptors derive from a female donor with papillary thyroid cancer or a benign thyroid nodule (not recorded which). Some clones in this sample may be carry-over from other donors' samples.

This chain links TRBV15 with TRBJ2-1, with D tentatively TRBD1 (5 bases). Per the germline V gene, CDR1 is LNHNV and CDR2 is YYDKDF (reference sequence). The CDR3 runs 17 residues. The V end was cut by 1 base, the J end by 3 bases, with 16 bases between. Written as DNA, the CDR3 is TGTGCCACCAGCAGAGGGGCAGGGCAGAGCTACTACAATGAGCAGTTCTTC. As protein: CATSRGAGQSYYNEQFF.

The chain is built from TRBV20-1 and TRBJ2-7; the D gene is possibly TRBD1 (5 bases). Trimming left V 0 bases short and J 3 bases short, with 12 bases between. Germline lookup yields CDR1 DFQATT and CDR2 SNEGSKA (reference sequence). This CDR3 contains 14 residues. CDR3 DNA: TGCAGTGCTAGAGATTGGTCAAGGGGCTACGAGCAGTACTTC. Its translation: CSARDWSRGYEQYF.

This clone was detected ten times or more. This chain links TRBV6-2 or TRBV6-3 with TRBJ2-1; D is ambiguous. This CDR3 contains 11 residues. Trimming pared 4 bases from V and 7 bases from J, leaving 5 bases between. CDR1 and CDR2 from the germline V gene are MNHEY and SVGEGT. The CDR3 bases are TGTGCCAGCAGTTCCCGGAATGAGCAGTTCTTC. This sequence encodes CASSSRNEQFF.

This clone was counted at least ten times. The chain employs TRBV6-1 and TRBJ2-1; D call uncertain. From germline, CDR1 is MNHNS and CDR2 SASEGT. Trimming took 4 bases from V and 8 from J, leaving 12 bases between them. This CDR3 is 13 amino acids long. The DNA of the CDR3 is TGTGCCAGCAGTGGAATCGAGGCCCATGAGCAGTTCTTC. Residues: CASSGIEAHEQFF.

Of note for this clone: The junction does not match germline at one end; this may be a read error. This chain uses TRBV6-1 with TRBJ1-2; D unclear. The CDR3 has 12 amino acids. The germline CDR1 and CDR2 sequences are MNHNS and SASEGT. CDR3 amino acids: CASSLSKYGYTF. CDR3 nucleotides: TGTGCCAGCAGTCTGTCTAAATATGGATACACCTTC.

This clone was seen at least ten times. The CDR3 coding sequence is TGTGCCTGGAGTGGCTGGGCTTCTCAAGAGACCCAGTACTTC. Encoded protein: CAWSGWASQETQYF. V is TRBV30 and J is TRBJ2-5, with D uncertain. The CDR3 is 14 amino acids. Germline CDR1 is GTSNPN and CDR2 is SVGIG (reference sequence). V was pared by 1 base and J by 2 bases, with 11 bases between.

Ten or more counts support this clone. The V call is TRBV12-3 or TRBV12-4, the J call TRBJ1-1, with D tentatively TRBD1 (6 bases). The CDR3 has 13 amino acids. The germline V and J ends were trimmed by 1 base and 10 bases, with 13 bases remaining between them. In DNA form, the CDR3 reads TGTGCCAGCAGTTTAGAGCACAGGGAGTTAGCTTTCTTT. It translates to CASSLEHRELAFF.

This clone was seen repeatedly, ten times or more. The chain links TRBV20-1 to TRBJ1-1; 8 bases are a match to TRBD1. The germline CDR1 and CDR2 sequences are DFQATT and SNEGSKA (reference sequence). The CDR3 spans 15 residues. The junction had 10 bases not matched to a gene; V was cut back by 2 bases and J by 5 bases. Written as DNA, the CDR3 is TGCAGTGCTAGACCACGGACAGGGTCGTCGACTGAAGCTTTCTTT. Its protein product is CSARPRTGSSTEAFF.

This clone was seen many times. Other DNA sequences from this sample encode an identical CDR3 as well. The rearrangement links TRBV9 to TRBJ1-1; D not certain. CDR3 size: 13 residues. CDR1 is SGDLS, CDR2 YYNGEE, per germline. Trimming took off 0 bases at V and 0 bases at J, with 3 bases between the two ends. The CDR3: CASSVALNTEAFF. As DNA, the CDR3 is TGTGCCAGCAGCGTAGCACTGAACACTGAAGCTTTCTTT.

In this sample, this clone turned up many times. The chain has TRBV20-1 and TRBJ1-6; TRBD1 is a possible D gene (5 bases). Trimming shortened V by 5 bases and J by 0 bases, and 8 bases separated the two germline ends. The length of the CDR3 is 14 residues. The germline V gene encodes CDR1 DFQATT and CDR2 SNEGSKA (reference sequence). The DNA for the CDR3 is TGCAGTGCTGAAGACAGCTCCTATAATTCACCCCTCCACTTT. Protein: CSAEDSSYNSPLHF.

This clone was counted ten times or more. V is TRBV6-1 and J is TRBJ1-2, with D perhaps matching TRBD1 (5 bases). From germline, CDR1 is MNHNS and CDR2 SASEGT. The CDR3 spans 15 residues. The germline V and J ends were trimmed by 8 bases and 2 bases, with 18 bases remaining between them. The CDR3: CASRFRGEGNYGYTF. The CDR3 DNA reads as TGTGCCAGCCGATTTCGGGGGGAAGGCAACTATGGCTACACCTTC.

This clone was seen at least ten times. The junction departs from germline at one end; a sequencing error may be responsible. The V call is TRBV28, the J call TRBJ2-7; D is ambiguous. This CDR3 is built from 16 residues. Germline CDR1 MDHEN, CDR2 SYDVKM. The CDR3 coding sequence is TGTGTCAGCAGTTCGTACTGGACGTCTAGCTCCTACGAGCAGTACTTC. Encoded protein: CVSSSYWTSSSYEQYF.

This clone was recorded many times. The rearrangement uses TRBV3-1 and TRBJ1-6; unclear D gene. The germline gives CDR1 LGHDT, CDR2 YNNKEL (reference sequence). The V gene lost 6 bases and the J gene lost 7 bases, with 16 bases spanning the gap. The length of the CDR3 is 15 residues. Here the CDR3 DNA reads TGTGCCAGCAGACCCCCCGGACTTGCCAATTCACCCCTCCACTTT. Translation: CASRPPGLANSPLHF. Full variable domain (rest looked up from reference TRBV3-1 and TRBJ1-6): DTAVSQTPKYLVTQMGNDKSIKCEQNLGHDTMYWYKQDSKKFLKIMFSYNNKELIINETVPNRFSPKSPDKAHLNLHINSLELGDSAVYFCASRPPGLANSPLHFGNGTRLTVT.

Regarding this clone: One base away lies a much larger clone, so this may be a sequencing read error. This chain connects TRBV6-2 or TRBV6-3 to TRBJ2-4; D remains ambiguous. The CDR3 spans 16 residues. CDR1 MNHEY and CDR2 SVGEGT come from the germline V gene. V lost 0 bases to trimming and J lost 1 base, with 10 bases between them. As DNA, the CDR3 is TGTGCCAGCAGTTACTCCCCGGGTAAGGCCAAAAACATTCAGTACTTC. Translated, it gives CASSYSPGKAKNIQYF.

This clone was counted ten times or more. The chain employs TRBV6-5 and TRBJ2-1; possibly TRBD2 for D (6 bases). The CDR3 totals 15 residues. Trimming took 2 bases from V and 3 from J, leaving 11 bases between them. Germline V gene sequence: CDR1 MNHEY, CDR2 SVGAGI. For the CDR3, the DNA is TGTGCCAGCAGTTACGGCGGGACGGACTACAATGAGCAGTTCTTC. This encodes CASSYGGTDYNEQFF.

This clone was recorded once. The chain has TRBV3-1 and TRBJ2-7; 8 nucleotides match TRBD2. Germline lookup yields CDR1 LGHDT and CDR2 YNNKEL (reference sequence). The CDR3 loop spans 15 amino acids. Trimming took 4 bases from V and 7 from J; bases not matched to a gene: 12. The CDR3 loop is CASSPSAGGIGEQYF. The CDR3, as DNA: TGTGCCAGCAGCCCCAGCGCGGGGGGCATAGGTGAGCAGTACTTC.

This clone was seen a few times. The gene calls are TRBV6-1 and TRBJ2-1; D gene unclear. Trimming took off 2 bases at V and 0 bases at J, with 14 bases between the two ends. Germline values: CDR1 MNHNS, CDR2 SASEGT. The CDR3 sequence is 17 residues long. The DNA of the CDR3 is TGTGCCAGCAGTGAATCCTTCTGGTACTGCTCCTACAATGAGCAGTTCTTC. Translating gives CASSESFWYCSYNEQFF.

Regarding this clone: A much larger clonotype is one base distant, so this may be a read error. The V call is TRBV14, the J call TRBJ2-5; the D is unclear. The CDR3 consists of 13 residues. Looked up from germline, CDR1 is SGHDN and CDR2 is FVKESK. The CDR3 region is CANSRYREETQYF. The DNA of the CDR3 is TGTGCCAACAGCCGCTACCGGGAAGAGACCCAGTACTTC.

This chain joins TRBV20-1 and TRBJ2-7, with 15 bases lining up with TRBD2. Germline V lookup: CDR1 DFQATT, CDR2 SNEGSKA (reference sequence). Trimming at V came to 0 bases and at J to 9 bases, leaving 9 bases not matched to a gene. This CDR3 region has 16 residues. The DNA for the CDR3 is TGCAGTGCTAGAGATTCCGGGACTAGCGGGAGGTCTGGGCAGTACTTC. It encodes CSARDSGTSGRSGQYF.

This clone was recorded at least ten times. Relative to the germline gene, one junction end is altered; a read error may explain this. V gene TRBV24-1 combines with J gene TRBJ2-2; the D call may be TRBD1 or TRBD2 (5 bases each). The CDR3 length is 17 residues. CDR1 and CDR2 (germline): KGHDR, SFDVKD. CDR3 nucleotides: TGTGCCGCCAGTGATTTGTCGGGGCCCGCGAACACCGGGGAGCTGTTTTTT. Its protein is CAASDLSGPANTGELFF.

This clone was picked up many times. This may arise from a read error, as a much more abundant clone is one base away. The sample contains more than one DNA sequence encoding this CDR3. This chain links TRBV24-1 with TRBJ2-5; no firm D call. CDR3 length: 11 amino acids. Trimming stripped 10 bases from V and 4 bases from J, with 9 bases between. Germline V gene lookup returns CDR1 KGHDR and CDR2 SFDVKD. Here the CDR3 reads CATGWGETQYF. For the CDR3, the DNA is TGTGCCACAGGGTGGGGAGAGACCCAGTACTTC.